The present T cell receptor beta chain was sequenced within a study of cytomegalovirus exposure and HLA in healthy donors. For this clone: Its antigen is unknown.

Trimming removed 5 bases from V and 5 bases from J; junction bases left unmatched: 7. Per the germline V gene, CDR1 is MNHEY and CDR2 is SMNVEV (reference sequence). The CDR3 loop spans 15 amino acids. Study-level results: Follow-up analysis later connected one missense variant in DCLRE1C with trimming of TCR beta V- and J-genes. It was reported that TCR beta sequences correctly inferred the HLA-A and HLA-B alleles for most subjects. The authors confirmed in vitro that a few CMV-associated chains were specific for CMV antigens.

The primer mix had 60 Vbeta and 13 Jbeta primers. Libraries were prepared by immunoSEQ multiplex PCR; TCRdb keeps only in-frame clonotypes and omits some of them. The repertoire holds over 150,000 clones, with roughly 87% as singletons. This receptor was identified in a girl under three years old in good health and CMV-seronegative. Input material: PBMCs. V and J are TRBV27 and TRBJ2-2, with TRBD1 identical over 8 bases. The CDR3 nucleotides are TGTGCCAGCAGTCCCTCCGGGACAGGAACCGGGGAGCTGTTTTTT. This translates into CASSPSGTGTGELFF.